This T cell receptor beta chain came from a study of cytomegalovirus exposure and HLA in healthy donors. Background on the study: Earlier, 200 million or so T cells were analyzed, and some 120 million unique TCR beta sequences were found among them.

Findings and limits, study-wide: In the analysis, some V segments, TRBV6-2 and TRBV6-3 included, were excluded as indistinguishable.

A multiplex PCR was run with 60 Vbeta primers and 13 Jbeta primers. The authors' processing: There were tens of millions of unique TCR beta chains by a later count, and about 12 million of them were shared. Method: immunoSEQ multiplex PCR; TCRdb's copy keeps in-frame clones and lacks some. From that table come the V and J calls and clone size; the DNA was used to work out D and trimming. In the table there are around 150,000 clones, under 75% of which are singletons. The CDR3 extends over 14 amino acids. The V end lost 8 bases, the J end lost 0 bases, and 12 bases lay between the germline ends. The germline V gene encodes CDR1 SNHLY and CDR2 FYNNEI. Note on this clone: As yet, its antigen is unknown.

Sequencing was carried out using PBMCs. The sequence came from a woman aged 60-75 years in good health and CMV-seropositive. This chain connects TRBV2 to TRBJ2-3; possibly TRBD1 for D (6 bases). CDR3 loop: CASVGGVSTDTQYF. CDR3 in DNA: TGTGCCAGCGTAGGGGGAGTGAGCACAGATACGCAGTATTTT.